The 31 T cell receptor beta chains in this list originate from one sample, sequenced in a study of T cell changes during pregnancy in multiple sclerosis. Sequenced by immunoSEQ multiplex PCR; TCRdb stores in-frame clones only, minus some. The data show tens of thousands of clones, with over 85% seen just once and about 4% held by the top ten. The specimen comprised peripheral blood, sampled after pregnancy. The receptors derive from a female donor in good health, enrolled as a control in a pregnancy study.

This clone appeared once. The chain carries TRBV7-2 and TRBJ1-2; no clear D. The V gene's germline CDR1 is SGHTA and CDR2 FQGNSA. CDR3 length: 13 amino acids. Trimming took 5 bases from V and 3 from J, leaving 10 bases between them. The CDR3 protein is CASSPPTDYGYTF. CDR3 DNA sequence: TGTGCCAGCAGCCCACCGACTGACTATGGCTACACCTTC. Looking up the rest from reference TRBV7-2 and TRBJ1-2 gives the full variable domain: GAGVSQSPSNKVTEKGKDVELRCDPISGHTALYWYRQSLGQGLEFLIYFQGNSAPDKSGLPSDRFSAERTGGSVSTLTIQRTQQEDSAVYLCASSPPTDYGYTFGSGTRLTVV.

The chain couples TRBV29-1 to TRBJ2-5, with 7 positions matching TRBD1. CDR3 size: 15 residues. V trimming: 1 base; J trimming: 5 bases; junction bases outside the gene matches: 10. Germline V gene sequence: CDR1 SQVTM, CDR2 ANQGSEA. This chain's CDR3 is CSVEVGGANVETQYF. Written as DNA, the CDR3 is TGCAGCGTTGAAGTAGGGGGCGCGAATGTGGAGACCCAGTACTTC. Based on the CDR3 plus reference TRBV29-1 and TRBJ2-5, the full variable domain is SAVISQKPSRDICQRGTSLTIQCQVDSQVTMMFWYRQQPGQSLTLIATANQGSEATYESGFVIDKFPISRPNLTFSTLTVSNMSPEDSSIYLCSVEVGGANVETQYFGPGTRLLVL.

This chain connects TRBV5-1 to TRBJ1-3, with D possibly TRBD1 on 6 matching bases. The CDR3 loop spans 14 amino acids. CDR1 is SGHRS and CDR2 is YFSETQ in the germline V gene. Trimming removed 6 bases from V and 3 bases from J, with 13 bases in between. CDR3 loop: CASNAGAGGNTIYF. CDR3 in DNA: TGCGCCAGCAACGCGGGGGCAGGTGGAAACACCATATATTTT. The entire variable domain, with the rest obtained from reference TRBV5-1 and TRBJ1-3, is as follows: KAGVTQTPRYLIKTRGQQVTLSCSPISGHRSVSWYQQTPGQGLQFLFEYFSETQRNKGNFPGRFSGRQFSNSRSEMNVSTLELGDSALYLCASNAGAGGNTIYFGEGSWLTVV.

The J gene is TRBJ1-3, the V gene TRBV30; a possible D gene is TRBD1 (5 bases). Trimming pared 2 bases from V and 0 bases from J, leaving 20 bases between. Germline CDR1 reads GTSNPN; CDR2 reads SVGIG (reference sequence). The CDR3 totals 18 residues. The CDR3: CAWSLLASGLNSGNTIYF. The CDR3 nucleotides are TGTGCCTGGAGTCTACTAGCATCGGGACTTAACTCTGGAAACACCATATATTTT.

The chain recombines TRBV5-6 with TRBJ1-4; possible D gene TRBD1, 5 bases. The V gene's germline CDR1 is SGHDT and CDR2 YYEEEE. The V end was cut by 0 bases, the J end by 8 bases, with 14 bases between. This CDR3 has 15 amino acids. The chain's CDR3 is CASSLAGRAGEKLFF. In nucleotides, the CDR3 is TGTGCCAGCAGCTTGGCTGGCAGGGCGGGGGAAAAACTGTTTTTT. Looking up the rest from reference TRBV5-6 and TRBJ1-4 gives the full variable domain: DAGVTQSPTHLIKTRGQQVTLRCSPKSGHDTVSWYQQALGQGPQFIFQYYEEEERQRGNFPDRFSGHQFPNYSSELNVNALLLGDSALYLCASSLAGRAGEKLFFGSGTQLSVL.

The genes are TRBV2 and TRBJ2-1; possible D gene TRBD2, 5 bases. Germline CDR1 reads SNHLY; CDR2 reads FYNNEI. This CDR3 is 15 amino acids long. V lost 0 bases to trimming and J lost 5 bases, with 11 bases between them. The CDR3 coding sequence is TGTGCCAGCAGTGAAGCGCGGACTGGAAACAATGAGCAGTTCTTC. Residues: CASSEARTGNNEQFF. The full variable domain, in which reference TRBV2 and TRBJ2-1 provide the parts outside the CDR3, is EPEVTQTPSHQVTQMGQEVILRCVPISNHLYFYWYRQILGQKVEFLVSFYNNEISEKSEIFDDQFSVERPDGSNFTLKIRSTKLEDSAMYFCASSEARTGNNEQFFGPGTRLTVL.

This rearrangement joins TRBV25-1 to TRBJ2-4; 9 nucleotides align to TRBD1. Trimming removed 9 bases from V and 4 bases from J; junction bases left unmatched: 1. The CDR3 has 12 residues. Germline CDR1 is MGHDK and CDR2 is SYGVNS. CDR3 loop: CASGQGKNIQYF. The CDR3 DNA reads TGTGCCAGTGGACAGGGGAAAAACATTCAGTACTTC.

This clone was observed a single time. In DNA, the CDR3 is TGTGCCAGCAGCTGGCCGGGGACAGGAAACTATGGCTACACCTTC. Translation gives CASSWPGTGNYGYTF. V and J are TRBV7-9 and TRBJ1-2; 8 positions agree with TRBD1. Unmatched junction bases numbered 6, after V lost 4 bases and J lost 2 bases. CDR3 size: 15 residues. The germline V gene has CDR1 SEHNR and CDR2 FQNEAQ (reference sequence).

This chain joins TRBV5-4 and TRBJ2-1, with 15 bases aligning to TRBD2. With 0 bases clipped from V and 9 bases from J, the junction kept 1 base outside the gene matches. Germline CDR1 SGHNT, CDR2 YYREEE (reference sequence). CDR3 length: 15 amino acids. The CDR3 nucleotides are TGTGCCAGCAGCTTGGCGGGACTAGCGGGAGGTGAGCAGTTCTTC. As protein: CASSLAGLAGGEQFF.

The chain has TRBV9 and TRBJ2-1; 7 bases match TRBD2. V trimming: 1 base; J trimming: 3 bases; junction bases outside the gene matches: 4. CDR3 length equals 15 residues. Germline V gene lookup returns CDR1 SGDLS and CDR2 YYNGEE. CDR3 protein: CASSVTSANYNEQFF. The CDR3 nucleotides are TGTGCCAGCAGCGTAACTAGCGCAAACTACAATGAGCAGTTCTTC. The variable domain in full, with the rest retrieved from reference TRBV9 and TRBJ2-1, is DSGVTQTPKHLITATGQRVTLRCSPRSGDLSVYWYQQSLDQGLQFLIQYYNGEERAKGNILERFSAQQFPDLHSELNLSSLELGDSALYFCASSVTSANYNEQFFGPGTRLTVL.

The J gene is TRBJ1-1, the V gene TRBV13, with 9 positions matching TRBD1. Germline assignment: CDR1 PRHDT and CDR2 FYEKMQ (reference sequence). The CDR3 covers 14 residues. The trim removed 5 bases at V and 4 bases at J, leaving 5 bases unmatched. In DNA form, the CDR3 reads TGTGCCAGCAGCCCGGGACAGGGATTCACTGAAGCTTTCTTT. Encoded protein: CASSPGQGFTEAFF.

This clone has only one observation. The chain joins TRBV2 to TRBJ2-1; TRBD2 aligns across 8 bases. Germline CDR1 reads SNHLY; CDR2 reads FYNNEI. V trimming: 8 bases; J trimming: 7 bases; junction bases outside the gene matches: 10. The length of the CDR3 is 14 residues. CDR3 bases: TGTGCCAGCCGTTTCGGGAGGGACTGGAATGAGCAGTTCTTC. Protein product: CASRFGRDWNEQFF.

This clone occurred a few times. This chain uses TRBV28 with TRBJ2-1, with TRBD1 matching over 8 bases. CDR1 is MDHEN and CDR2 is SYDVKM in the germline V gene. This CDR3 has 15 residues. Trimming removed 5 bases from V and 2 bases from J; junction bases left unmatched: 5. This CDR3 is CASSATGGPYNEQFF. In DNA, the CDR3 is TGTGCCAGCAGTGCCACAGGGGGACCCTACAATGAGCAGTTCTTC.

This chain joins TRBV4-3 and TRBJ1-2, with no clear D. Germline CDR1 reads LGHNA; CDR2 reads YSLEER. This CDR3 spans 20 amino acids. Trimming cost V 0 bases and J 6 bases, with 29 bases left between them. DNA of the CDR3: TGCGCCAGCAGCCAAGAGCCCATTCCGGACGGACTTTCTTATATGGATGGCTACACCTTC. Translation gives CASSQEPIPDGLSYMDGYTF.

J is TRBJ1-4 and V is TRBV19; 7 positions agree with TRBD1. This CDR3 is built from 13 residues. V shed 6 bases, J shed 10 bases, and the junction held 8 bases outside the gene matches. Germline assignment: CDR1 LNHDA and CDR2 SQIVND (reference sequence). CDR3 loop: CASRSRGAGKLFF. CDR3 bases: TGTGCCAGTAGGAGCAGGGGGGCTGGAAAACTGTTTTTT.

V gene TRBV7-3 combines with J gene TRBJ2-7, with 7 bases that match TRBD1. The CDR3 runs 13 residues. Germline lookup yields CDR1 SGHTA and CDR2 FQGTGA. V was pared by 6 bases and J by 6 bases, with 8 bases of the junction left unmatched. CDR3 residues: CASSPATGSEQYF. CDR3 nucleotide sequence: TGTGCCAGCAGTCCAGCGACAGGGTCCGAGCAGTACTTC.

This rearrangement joins TRBV19 to TRBJ2-1, with a tentative D call TRBD2 (6 bases). The CDR3 is 14 amino acids. Germline loops: CDR1 LNHDA, CDR2 SQIVND (reference sequence). Trimming took off 4 bases at V and 5 bases at J, with 12 bases between the two ends. CDR3: CASSNPGDHNEQFF. The CDR3, as DNA: TGTGCCAGTAGTAACCCGGGAGACCACAATGAGCAGTTCTTC.

The chain joins TRBV28 to TRBJ2-5; the D gene is possibly TRBD2 (5 bases). The V gene lost 2 bases and the J gene lost 6 bases, with 16 bases spanning the gap. CDR3 length: 15 amino acids. Germline V CDR1 and CDR2: MDHEN, SYDVKM. CDR3 sequence (DNA): TGTGCCAGCAGTTTAGAGGGTAGCAGGTCGAAGACCCAGTACTTC. Its protein product is CASSLEGSRSKTQYF.

The chain employs TRBV5-6 and TRBJ2-1; the D gene is possibly TRBD2 (6 bases). This CDR3 contains 15 residues. In germline, CDR1 is SGHDT, CDR2 YYEEEE. Trimming left V 0 bases short and J 5 bases short, with 12 bases between. CDR3 in DNA: TGTGCCAGCAGCTTGGCGGACGGGGGACACAATGAGCAGTTCTTC. Protein: CASSLADGGHNEQFF. Together with reference TRBV5-6 and TRBJ2-1, the CDR3 gives the full variable domain: DAGVTQSPTHLIKTRGQQVTLRCSPKSGHDTVSWYQQALGQGPQFIFQYYEEEERQRGNFPDRFSGHQFPNYSSELNVNALLLGDSALYLCASSLADGGHNEQFFGPGTRLTVL.

J is TRBJ1-5 and V is TRBV28; tentative D call: TRBD1 (6 bases). The germline CDR1 and CDR2 sequences are MDHEN and SYDVKM. CDR3 size: 15 residues. This CDR3 reads CARGGGPNSNQPQHF. In DNA form, the CDR3 reads TGTGCTAGGGGGGGTGGTCCTAATAGCAATCAGCCCCAGCATTTT.

This clone appeared once. The chain joins TRBV6-4 to TRBJ1-2, with D possibly being TRBD1 (5 bases). The germline gives CDR1 MRHNA, CDR2 SNTAGT. Trimming removed 2 bases at V and 7 bases at J, with 14 bases between. This CDR3 has 14 residues. CDR3 region: CASSDGGTVTGYTF. CDR3 coding DNA: TGTGCCAGCAGTGACGGCGGGACGGTGACTGGCTACACCTTC.

The V gene is TRBV15, the J gene TRBJ1-3, with TRBD1 matching 7 bases. The CDR3 length is 14 residues. Germline lookup yields CDR1 LNHNV and CDR2 YYDKDF (reference sequence). The J segment lost 2 bases and the V segment lost 7 bases, leaving 5 bases of the junction unmatched. The CDR3 protein is CATTPTGTGNTIYF. The CDR3 nucleotides read TGTGCCACCACCCCGACAGGGACTGGAAACACCATATATTTT.

The genes are TRBV9 and TRBJ1-3; 8 nucleotides agree with TRBD1. This CDR3 comprises 17 residues. In germline, CDR1 is SGDLS, CDR2 YYNGEE. The J segment lost 1 base and the V segment lost 3 bases, leaving 9 bases of the junction unmatched. CDR3 sequence: CASSAPSRGHSGNTIYF. CDR3 nucleotide sequence: TGTGCCAGCAGCGCCCCGAGCAGGGGGCATTCTGGAAACACCATATATTTT.

In nucleotides, the CDR3 is TGCGCCAGCAGGGGCAGAATGTACAATGAGCAGTTCTTC. It is translated as CASRGRMYNEQFF. The V gene is TRBV4-1, the J gene TRBJ2-1, with D unclear. Trimming took 6 bases from V and 4 from J, leaving 10 bases between them. Germline CDR1 MGHRA, CDR2 YSYEKL. The CDR3 has 13 amino acids.

The rearrangement uses TRBV5-1 and TRBJ2-1; 11 positions agree with TRBD2. V was pared by 1 base and J by 5 bases, with 5 bases of the junction left unmatched. The length of the CDR3 is 16 residues. Per germline, CDR1 SGHRS and CDR2 YFSETQ. The CDR3 sequence is CASSLSLAGGHNEQFF. CDR3 nucleotides: TGCGCCAGCAGCTTGAGCCTAGCGGGGGGCCACAATGAGCAGTTCTTC.

The V call is TRBV7-9, the J call TRBJ2-1; 7 bases align to TRBD2. The germline V gene encodes CDR1 SEHNR and CDR2 FQNEAQ (reference sequence). There are 16 residues in the CDR3. The J segment lost 0 bases and the V segment lost 5 bases, leaving 7 bases of the junction unmatched. As DNA, the CDR3 is TGTGCCAGCAGCCCAGGACTAGTCATCTCCTACAATGAGCAGTTCTTC. It codes for CASSPGLVISYNEQFF.

The chain couples TRBV28 to TRBJ1-5, with D hard to call. The V end lost 1 base, the J end lost 7 bases, and 8 bases lay between the germline ends. In germline, CDR1 is MDHEN, CDR2 SYDVKM. CDR3 length: 13 amino acids. CDR3 nucleotide sequence: TGTGCCAGCAGTTTATCTCGAGGGCAGCCCCAGCATTTT. Translating it yields CASSLSRGQPQHF.

This clone was picked up one time. This chain joins TRBV2 and TRBJ2-5, with D possibly TRBD2 on 6 matching bases. With 4 bases removed from V and 1 base from J, the gap between germline ends came to 16 bases. Per the germline V gene, CDR1 is SNHLY and CDR2 is FYNNEI. This CDR3 has 16 residues. The CDR3 DNA reads TGTGCCAGCAGTGGACCACCGGGAGAAGTCCAAGAGACCCAGTACTTC. Its translation is CASSGPPGEVQETQYF.

The rearrangement uses TRBV10-3 and TRBJ2-7, with 7 bases identical to TRBD1. CDR1 and CDR2 from the germline V gene are ENHRY and SYGVKD. CDR3 length equals 16 residues. V lost 3 bases and J lost 0; bases outside the gene matches: 8. The CDR3 here is CAISERGQTNSYEQYF. CDR3 DNA sequence: TGTGCCATCAGTGAAAGGGGACAGACGAACTCCTACGAGCAGTACTTC.

The V gene is TRBV27, the J gene TRBJ2-1, with no clear D. V was pared by 6 bases and J by 6 bases, with 18 bases between. Germline CDR1 is MNHEY and CDR2 is SMNVEV (reference sequence). The CDR3 consists of 15 residues. The CDR3 DNA reads TGTGCCAGCAGCTCGAGGATCCATATTCCCAATGAGCAGTTCTTC. It encodes CASSSRIHIPNEQFF.

This chain joins TRBV29-1 and TRBJ2-7; D is perhaps TRBD1 (5 bases). Trimming took 0 bases from V and 3 from J, leaving 12 bases between them. Germline V gene data show CDR1 as SQVTM and CDR2 as ANQGSEA. The CDR3 is made up of 14 amino acids. As DNA, the CDR3 is TGCAGCGTTGAAGATCCTGCAGGGATCTACGAGCAGTACTTC. Amino acid sequence: CSVEDPAGIYEQYF.